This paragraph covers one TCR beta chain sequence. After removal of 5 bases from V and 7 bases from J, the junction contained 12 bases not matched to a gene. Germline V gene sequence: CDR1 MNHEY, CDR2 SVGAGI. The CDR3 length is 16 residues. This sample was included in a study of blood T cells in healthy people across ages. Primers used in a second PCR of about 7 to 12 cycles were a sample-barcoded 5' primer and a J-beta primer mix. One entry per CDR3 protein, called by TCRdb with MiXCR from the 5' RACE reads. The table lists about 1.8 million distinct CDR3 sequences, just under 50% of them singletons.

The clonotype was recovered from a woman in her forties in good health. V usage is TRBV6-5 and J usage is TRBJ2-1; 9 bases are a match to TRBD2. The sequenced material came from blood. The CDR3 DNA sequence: TGTGCCAGCAGTCGACCCGGGGTTAGCGGGGGAAATGAGCAGTTCTTC. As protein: CASSRPGVSGGNEQFF.